The 22 T cell receptor beta chains given below trace back to one sample, sequenced in a study of T cell changes during pregnancy in multiple sclerosis. Produced via immunoSEQ multiplex PCR; TCRdb's table is partial and in-frame only. This table holds tens of thousands of clones, around 91% found once. The sample here was CD4+ T cells from peripheral blood mononuclear cells, taken in the second trimester of pregnancy. The receptors were gathered from a female donor in good health, enrolled as a control in a pregnancy study.

The chain carries TRBV4-2 and TRBJ1-5; D ambiguous. CDR3 length: 15 amino acids. CDR1 and CDR2 from the germline V gene are LGHNA and YNFKEQ. The germline V and J ends were trimmed by 3 bases and 2 bases, with 11 bases remaining between them. The CDR3 DNA reads TGTGCCAGCAGCCAGGGAGATACGGGCAATCAGCCCCAGCATTTT. Its protein is CASSQGDTGNQPQHF.

The chain employs TRBV18 and TRBJ1-3; 8 bases agree with TRBD1. CDR3 length: 16 residues. Germline V gene lookup returns CDR1 KGHSH and CDR2 LQKENI. Trimming removed 5 bases from V and 4 bases from J; junction bases left unmatched: 10. The CDR3 loop is CASSANPGTGGNTIYF. CDR3 DNA sequence: TGTGCCAGCTCAGCCAACCCCGGGACAGGCGGAAACACCATATATTTT.

The chain combines TRBV5-8 with TRBJ2-3; tentatively, D is TRBD1 (5 bases). The CDR3 is 15 residues long. Germline V lookup: CDR1 SGHTS, CDR2 YDEGEE. V was pared by 0 bases and J by 2 bases, with 10 bases between. The CDR3 reads CASSLVTGATDTQYF. The CDR3 DNA follows: TGTGCCAGCAGCTTGGTGACTGGGGCCACAGATACGCAGTATTTT.

This clone was observed once. The chain combines TRBV5-4 with TRBJ2-3; D gene unclear. V was clipped by 4 bases and J by 5 bases, with 14 bases between them. Germline CDR1 and CDR2: SGHNT and YYREEE (reference sequence). The CDR3 has 14 amino acids. CDR3 DNA sequence: TGTGCCAGCAGCCGACGTGCGGCACAAGATACGCAGTATTTT. Encoded protein: CASSRRAAQDTQYF. The variable domain in full, completed from reference TRBV5-4 and TRBJ2-3, reads ETGVTQSPTHLIKTRGQQVTLRCSSQSGHNTVSWYQQALGQGPQFIFQYYREEENGRGNFPPRFSGLQFPNYSSELNVNALELDDSALYLCASSRRAAQDTQYFGPGTRLTVL.

This rearrangement joins TRBV5-8 to TRBJ2-3; 11 bases are a match to TRBD2. Germline-derived CDR1 and CDR2 are SGHTS and YDEGEE. V lost 5 bases to trimming and J lost 5 bases; unmatched junction nucleotides: 4. The CDR3 is 14 amino acids. For the CDR3, the DNA is TGTGCCAGCAGACCGGGACTAGCGGTAGATACGCAGTATTTT. Its protein product is CASRPGLAVDTQYF. Full variable domain (outside the CDR3, taken from reference TRBV5-8 and TRBJ2-3): EAGVTQSPTHLIKTRGQQATLRCSPISGHTSVYWYQQALGLGLQFLLWYDEGEERNRGNFPPRFSGRQFPNYSSELNVNALELEDSALYLCASRPGLAVDTQYFGPGTRLTVL.

The chain uses TRBV27 and TRBJ2-5, with TRBD2 matching 8 bases. V lost 10 bases and J lost 3; bases outside the gene matches: 4. The germline V gene has CDR1 MNHEY and CDR2 SMNVEV (reference sequence). This CDR3 spans 12 amino acids. The chain's CDR3 is CATGRGEETQYF. The CDR3 nucleotides read TGTGCCACGGGGCGGGGGGAAGAGACCCAGTACTTC.

This chain joins TRBV15 and TRBJ2-1, with 9 bases that match TRBD2. The CDR3 is 18 residues long. V gave up 1 base and J gave up 1 base; unmatched junction bases: 8. Germline V CDR1 and CDR2: LNHNV, YYDKDF (reference sequence). The CDR3 nucleotides read TGTGCCACCAGCAGAGGAGGAACAAGCGGGGGGTCCTACAATGAGCAGTTCTTC. It encodes CATSRGGTSGGSYNEQFF.

This rearrangement joins TRBV7-9 to TRBJ1-6, with 9 bases identical to TRBD1. Germline V gene sequence: CDR1 SEHNR, CDR2 FQNEAQ (reference sequence). The CDR3 is made up of 15 amino acids. V was clipped by 5 bases and J by 7 bases; unmatched bases: 6. As DNA, the CDR3 is TGTGCCAGCAGCCTCGGACAGGGGTGGAATTCACCCCTCCACTTT. As protein: CASSLGQGWNSPLHF.

This sequence joins TRBV6-5 and TRBJ2-3; TRBD1 is a possible D gene (5 bases). This CDR3 spans 14 amino acids. Looked up from germline, CDR1 is MNHEY and CDR2 is SVGAGI. V gave up 2 bases and J gave up 6 bases, with 12 bases separating them. This chain's CDR3 is CASSYGRRGDTQYF. The CDR3 nucleotides read TGTGCCAGCAGTTACGGCCGAAGGGGCGATACGCAGTATTTT.

This sequence joins TRBV27 and TRBJ1-5, with D possibly matching TRBD1 (5 bases). The ends were cut back, 3 bases at V and 4 bases at J, with 10 bases in the middle. CDR3 length: 14 residues. Germline V gene sequence: CDR1 MNHEY, CDR2 SMNVEV (reference sequence). Here the CDR3 reads CASSLKGLNQPQHF. The DNA of the CDR3 is TGTGCCAGCAGTTTGAAGGGGCTGAATCAGCCCCAGCATTTT.

About this clone itself: Other DNA sequences from this sample encode an identical CDR3 as well. This chain uses TRBV29-1 with TRBJ2-1; 9 positions agree with TRBD1. Germline CDR1 is SQVTM and CDR2 is ANQGSEA. CDR3 length: 13 amino acids. After removal of 6 bases from V and 6 bases from J, the junction contained 6 bases not matched to a gene. CDR3 sequence reads: CSVDGQGPNEQFF. Written as DNA, the CDR3 is TGCAGCGTGGACGGACAGGGGCCCAATGAGCAGTTCTTC.

This sequence joins TRBV7-9 and TRBJ1-6; 8 nucleotides align to TRBD1. The CDR3 sequence is 15 residues long. The V segment lost 4 bases and the J segment 2 bases; nucleotides outside the gene matches: 1. Germline loops: CDR1 SEHNR, CDR2 FQNEAQ (reference sequence). Here the CDR3 DNA reads TGTGCCAGCAGCTCACAGGGGGCCTATAATTCACCCCTCCACTTT. The encoded protein is CASSSQGAYNSPLHF. Complete variable domain (other parts from reference TRBV7-9 and TRBJ1-6): DTGVSQNPRHKITKRGQNVTFRCDPISEHNRLYWYRQTLGQGPEFLTYFQNEAQLEKSRLLSDRFSAERPKGSFSTLEIQRTEQGDSAMYLCASSSQGAYNSPLHFGNGTRLTVT.

This clone occurred once. This rearrangement joins TRBV29-1 to TRBJ2-5; TRBD2 matches at 15 bases. V gave up 7 bases and J gave up 0 bases; unmatched junction bases: 6. This CDR3 contains 16 residues. Germline-derived CDR1 and CDR2 are SQVTM and ANQGSEA. CDR3 in amino acids: CSASGLAGGNQETQYF. In DNA, the CDR3 is TGCAGCGCCTCGGGACTAGCGGGGGGAAACCAAGAGACCCAGTACTTC.

The J gene is TRBJ1-6, the V gene TRBV28; 7 bases agree with TRBD1. The germline V gene has CDR1 MDHEN and CDR2 SYDVKM. After removal of 5 bases from V and 6 bases from J, the junction contained 1 base not matched to a gene. This CDR3 is 13 amino acids long. CDR3 sequence: CASSNRGNSPLHF. CDR3 DNA: TGTGCCAGCAGTAACAGGGGTAATTCACCCCTCCACTTT.

There are a few counts of this clone. The rearrangement uses TRBV6-5 and TRBJ1-2, with a possible D match to TRBD1 (5 bases). V lost 7 bases and J lost 8, with 17 bases in between. CDR3 length: 13 amino acids. Germline-derived CDR1 and CDR2 are MNHEY and SVGAGI. CDR3 residues: CASTLGLGAGYTF. CDR3 nucleotides: TGTGCCAGCACCCTGGGGCTCGGAGCGGGCTACACCTTC.

The chain recombines TRBV9 with TRBJ2-5; 12 nucleotides line up with TRBD2. From germline, CDR1 is SGDLS and CDR2 YYNGEE. The CDR3 loop spans 16 amino acids. V shed 3 bases and J 3 bases; nucleotides not matched to a gene: 6. CDR3 amino acids: CASSALAGGPEETQYF. DNA of the CDR3: TGTGCCAGCAGCGCCCTAGCGGGGGGGCCGGAAGAGACCCAGTACTTC.

The V call is TRBV6-6, the J call TRBJ1-3; 7 bases match TRBD1. The length of the CDR3 is 14 residues. Germline V CDR1 and CDR2: MNHNY, SVGAGI (reference sequence). The J segment lost 4 bases and the V segment lost 6 bases, leaving 6 bases of the junction unmatched. This CDR3 reads CASRTGVGGNTIYF. For the CDR3, the DNA is TGTGCCAGCAGAACAGGGGTGGGGGGAAACACCATATATTTT.

This clone has just a few counts. A read error is likely, as this CDR3 ends without the conserved phenylalanine or tryptophan. The limits of the CDR3 on the DNA are not certain, so only TCRdb's listed CDR3 is given. V usage is TRBV23-1 and J usage is TRBJ1-1. TRBV23-1 is noted as an ORF with a role that remains uncertain. The CDR3 is made up of 8 amino acids, end residues included. CDR3 protein: CASSCRGL.

The rearrangement uses TRBV11-2 and TRBJ1-4, with a weak D call TRBD1 (6 bases). V was cut by 6 bases and J by 10 bases, with 21 bases left in between. Germline V gene sequence: CDR1 SGHAT, CDR2 FQNNGV. CDR3 size: 15 residues. This CDR3 reads CASRAVRGWFTKLFF. For the CDR3, the DNA is TGTGCCAGCAGAGCGGTCAGGGGATGGTTTACAAAACTGTTTTTT.

The rearrangement links TRBV29-1 to TRBJ2-1; 9 bases agree with TRBD2. CDR3 length equals 14 residues. V lost 7 bases, J lost 3 bases, and 7 bases stayed unmatched. The germline gives CDR1 SQVTM, CDR2 ANQGSEA. Here the CDR3 DNA reads TGCAGCGGTCGAAGCGGGGGGAACTACAATGAGCAGTTCTTC. This encodes CSGRSGGNYNEQFF.

The chain carries TRBV7-9 and TRBJ2-3; the D gene is possibly TRBD1 (6 bases). The ends were cut back, 5 bases at V and 6 bases at J, with 15 bases in the middle. This CDR3 is 14 amino acids long. CDR1 is SEHNR and CDR2 is FQNEAQ in the germline V gene (reference sequence). The CDR3 here is CASSLGAPRDTQYF. The CDR3, as DNA: TGTGCCAGCAGCCTGGGGGCCCCCAGGGATACGCAGTATTTT.

The chain couples TRBV2 to TRBJ1-5; TRBD1 matches at 7 bases. The CDR3 has 15 residues. The germline CDR1 and CDR2 sequences are SNHLY and FYNNEI. V trimming: 4 bases; J trimming: 2 bases; junction bases outside the gene matches: 5. The CDR3, as DNA: TGTGCCAGCAGTGGGGCAGGGGGTGGCAATCAGCCCCAGCATTTT. It translates to CASSGAGGGNQPQHF.